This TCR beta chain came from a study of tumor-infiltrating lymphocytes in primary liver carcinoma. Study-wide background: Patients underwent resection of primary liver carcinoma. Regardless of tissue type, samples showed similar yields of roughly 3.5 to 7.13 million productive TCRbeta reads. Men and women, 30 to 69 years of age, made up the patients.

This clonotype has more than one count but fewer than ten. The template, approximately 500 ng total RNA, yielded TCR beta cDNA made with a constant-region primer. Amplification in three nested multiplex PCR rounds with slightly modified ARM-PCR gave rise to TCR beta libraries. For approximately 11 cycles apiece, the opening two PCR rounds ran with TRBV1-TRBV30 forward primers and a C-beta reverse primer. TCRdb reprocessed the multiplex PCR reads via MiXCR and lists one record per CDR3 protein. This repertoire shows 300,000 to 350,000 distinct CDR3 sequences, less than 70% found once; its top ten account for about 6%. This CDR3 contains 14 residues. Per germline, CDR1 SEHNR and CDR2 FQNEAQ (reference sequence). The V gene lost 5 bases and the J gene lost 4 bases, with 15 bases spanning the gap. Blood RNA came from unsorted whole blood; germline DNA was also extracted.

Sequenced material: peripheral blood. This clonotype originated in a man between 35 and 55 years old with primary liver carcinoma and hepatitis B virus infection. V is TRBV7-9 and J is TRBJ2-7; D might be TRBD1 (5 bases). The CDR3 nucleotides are TGTGCCAGCAGCCCAAAGACAGATGCTTACGAGCAGTACTTC. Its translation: CASSPKTDAYEQYF.